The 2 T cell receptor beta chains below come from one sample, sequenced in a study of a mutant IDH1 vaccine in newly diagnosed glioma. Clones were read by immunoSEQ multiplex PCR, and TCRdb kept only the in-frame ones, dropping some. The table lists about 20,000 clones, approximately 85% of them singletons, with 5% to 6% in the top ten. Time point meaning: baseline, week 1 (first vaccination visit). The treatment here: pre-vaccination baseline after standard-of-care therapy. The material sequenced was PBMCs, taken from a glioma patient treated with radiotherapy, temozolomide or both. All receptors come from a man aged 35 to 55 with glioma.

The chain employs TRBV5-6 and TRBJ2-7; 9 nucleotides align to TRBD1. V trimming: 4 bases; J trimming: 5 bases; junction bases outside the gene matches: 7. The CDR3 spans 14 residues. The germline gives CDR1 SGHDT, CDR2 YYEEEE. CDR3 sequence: CASSVPGQGDEQYF. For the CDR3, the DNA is TGTGCCAGCAGCGTTCCGGGACAGGGAGACGAGCAGTACTTC. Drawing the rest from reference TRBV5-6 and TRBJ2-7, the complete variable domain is DAGVTQSPTHLIKTRGQQVTLRCSPKSGHDTVSWYQQALGQGPQFIFQYYEEEERQRGNFPDRFSGHQFPNYSSELNVNALLLGDSALYLCASSVPGQGDEQYFGPGTRLTVT.

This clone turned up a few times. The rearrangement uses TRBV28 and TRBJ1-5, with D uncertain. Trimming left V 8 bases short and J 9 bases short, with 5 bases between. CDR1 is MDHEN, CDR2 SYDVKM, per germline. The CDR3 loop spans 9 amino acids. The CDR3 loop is CASGGPQHF. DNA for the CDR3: TGTGCCAGCGGTGGGCCCCAGCATTTT.